This T cell receptor beta chain came from a study of shared clonotypes between healthy human individuals. Study results and limitations: Non-shared clonotypes had lower generation probabilities than those shared by all four donors.

A word on this clone: Its antigen is as yet unknown.

Sorted-subset replicate PCR reactions contained roughly 200 ng DNA, corresponding to some 30,000 T cell genomes. Produced via immunoSEQ multiplex PCR; TCRdb's table is partial and in-frame only. The sample gives approximately 2.4 million clones, almost 96% of which show up once; less than 0.15% is in the top ten. Unmatched junction bases numbered 9, after V lost 0 bases and J lost 6 bases. CDR3 length: 17 amino acids. Germline V gene lookup returns CDR1 LNHNV and CDR2 YYDKDF (reference sequence). The receptor was derived from a man aged 18-30 years in good health. The V and J genes are TRBV15 and TRBJ2-2; 8 bases line up with TRBD2. Sequencing was performed on naive CD4+ T cells sorted from blood. Specified subset: CD45RA+ positively selected. CDR3 protein: CATSRDPREGRAGELFF. CDR3 coding DNA: TGTGCCACCAGCAGAGATCCTCGGGAGGGCCGGGCCGGGGAGCTGTTTTTT.